This T cell receptor beta chain was sequenced in a study of PD-L1 blockade in urothelial cancer. CDR1 SGHTA and CDR2 FQGNSA come from the germline V gene. The CDR3 sequence is 12 residues long. V shed 4 bases and J shed 8 bases, with 10 bases lying between them. Profiling relied on immunoSEQ multiplex PCR, and the TCRdb table lists in-frame clones only, not all of them. The sample includes roughly 20,000 clones, 80% to 90% of them seen just once. The rearrangement links TRBV7-2 to TRBJ2-3, with D hard to call. This sequence originates from a man over 45 with urothelial cancer. Specimen: PBMCs, collected around atezolizumab (anti-PD-L1) treatment. Here the CDR3 DNA reads TGTGCCAGCAGCTCGGAGCGCAGTACGCAGTATTTT. This encodes CASSSERSTQYF.